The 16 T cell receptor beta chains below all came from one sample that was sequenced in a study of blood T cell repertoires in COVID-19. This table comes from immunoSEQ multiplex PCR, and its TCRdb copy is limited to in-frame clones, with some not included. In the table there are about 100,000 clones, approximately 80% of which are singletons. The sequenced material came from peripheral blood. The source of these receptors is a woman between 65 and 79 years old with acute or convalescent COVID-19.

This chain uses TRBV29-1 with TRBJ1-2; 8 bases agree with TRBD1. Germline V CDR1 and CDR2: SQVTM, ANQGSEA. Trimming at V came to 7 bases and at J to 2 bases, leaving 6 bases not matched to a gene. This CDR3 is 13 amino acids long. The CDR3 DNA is TGCAGCGCTGACAGGGGTTCGAACTATGGCTACACCTTC. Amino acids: CSADRGSNYGYTF.

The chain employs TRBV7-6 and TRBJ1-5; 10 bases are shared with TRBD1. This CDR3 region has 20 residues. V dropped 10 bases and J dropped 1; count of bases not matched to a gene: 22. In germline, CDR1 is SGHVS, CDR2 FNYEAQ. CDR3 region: CATEIVWDRGGEESNQPQHF. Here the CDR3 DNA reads TGTGCCACCGAGATAGTGTGGGACAGGGGCGGGGAAGAAAGCAATCAGCCCCAGCATTTT.

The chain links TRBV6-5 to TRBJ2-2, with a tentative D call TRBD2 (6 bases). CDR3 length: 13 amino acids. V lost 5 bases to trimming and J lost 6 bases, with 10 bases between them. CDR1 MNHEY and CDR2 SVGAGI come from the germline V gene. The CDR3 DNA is TGTGCCAGCAGTCTGGGACTCGCCGGGGAGCTGTTTTTT. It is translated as CASSLGLAGELFF.

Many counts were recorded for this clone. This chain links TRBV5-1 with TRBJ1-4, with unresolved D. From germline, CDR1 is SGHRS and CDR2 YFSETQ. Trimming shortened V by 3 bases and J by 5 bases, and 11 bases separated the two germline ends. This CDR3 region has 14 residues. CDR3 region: CASSSGGPNEKLFF. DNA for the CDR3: TGCGCCAGCAGCTCAGGTGGGCCGAATGAAAAACTGTTTTTT.

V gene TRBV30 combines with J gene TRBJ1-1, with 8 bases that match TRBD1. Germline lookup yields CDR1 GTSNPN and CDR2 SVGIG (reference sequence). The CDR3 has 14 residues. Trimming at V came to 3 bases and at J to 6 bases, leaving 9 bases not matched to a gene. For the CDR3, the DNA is TGTGCCTGGAGCCGCCGGGACAGGACCGCTGAAGCTTTCTTT. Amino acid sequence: CAWSRRDRTAEAFF.

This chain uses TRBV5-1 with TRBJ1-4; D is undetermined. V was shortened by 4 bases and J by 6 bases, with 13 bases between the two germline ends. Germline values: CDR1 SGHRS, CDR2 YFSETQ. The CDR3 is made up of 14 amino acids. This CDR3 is CASSEDSVDEKLFF. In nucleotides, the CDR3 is TGCGCCAGCAGCGAGGACTCGGTGGATGAAAAACTGTTTTTT.

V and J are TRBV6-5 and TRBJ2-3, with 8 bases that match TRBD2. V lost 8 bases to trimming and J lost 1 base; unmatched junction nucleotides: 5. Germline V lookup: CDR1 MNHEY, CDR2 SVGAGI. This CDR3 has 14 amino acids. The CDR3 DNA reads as TGTGCCAGCCAGGAAGCGGGGGGCACAGATACGCAGTATTTT. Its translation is CASQEAGGTDTQYF.

The CDR3: CASSLRYEQYV. For the CDR3, the DNA is TGTGCCAGCAGCTTGCGGTACGAGCAGTACGTC. The chain links TRBV5-6 to TRBJ2-7; D gene ambiguous. CDR1 is SGHDT and CDR2 is YYEEEE in the germline V gene. The CDR3 consists of 11 residues. Deletions cut 1 base from V and 4 bases from J, with 3 bases between.

For the CDR3, the DNA is TGTGCCAGCAGTTTTTCGAGGGGAGGACGCGGTCAGCCCCAGCATTTT. It yields the protein CASSFSRGGRGQPQHF. The chain uses TRBV6-2 or TRBV6-3 and TRBJ1-5, with D possibly matching TRBD1 (5 bases). The CDR3 covers 16 residues. Germline V lookup: CDR1 MNHEY, CDR2 SVGEGT. Trimming removed 4 bases at V and 6 bases at J, with 19 bases between.

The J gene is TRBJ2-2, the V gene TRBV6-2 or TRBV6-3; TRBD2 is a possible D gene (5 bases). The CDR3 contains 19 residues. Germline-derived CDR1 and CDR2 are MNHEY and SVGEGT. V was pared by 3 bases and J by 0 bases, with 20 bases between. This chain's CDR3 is CASSYLPGSLSTNTGELFF. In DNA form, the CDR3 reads TGTGCCAGCAGTTATCTCCCGGGGTCGCTCAGCACGAACACCGGGGAGCTGTTTTTT.

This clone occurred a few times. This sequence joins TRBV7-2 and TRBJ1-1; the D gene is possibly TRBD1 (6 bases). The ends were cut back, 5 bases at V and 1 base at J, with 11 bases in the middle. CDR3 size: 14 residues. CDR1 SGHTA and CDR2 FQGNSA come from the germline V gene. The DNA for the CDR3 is TGTGCCAGCAGCCCCCTGACAGGGAACACTGAAGCTTTCTTT. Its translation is CASSPLTGNTEAFF.

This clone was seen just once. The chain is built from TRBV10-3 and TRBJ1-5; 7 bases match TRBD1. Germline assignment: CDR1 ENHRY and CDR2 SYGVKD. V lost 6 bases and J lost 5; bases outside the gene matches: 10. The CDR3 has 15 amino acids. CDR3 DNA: TGTGCCATCAGGGGGCATGACAGGGACGATCAGCCCCAGCATTTT. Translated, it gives CAIRGHDRDDQPQHF.

For the CDR3, the DNA is TGTGCCAGCAGCTTTGCCACAGGGGGATACTATGGCTACACCTTC. Its protein product is CASSFATGGYYGYTF. V and J are TRBV11-2 and TRBJ1-2; the match to TRBD1 covers 8 bases. Trimming cost V 3 bases and J 3 bases; bases outside gene matches: 6. CDR3 length equals 15 residues. Germline V lookup: CDR1 SGHAT, CDR2 FQNNGV. The whole variable domain, remainder taken from reference TRBV11-2 and TRBJ1-2, is EAGVAQSPRYKIIEKRQSVAFWCNPISGHATLYWYQQILGQGPKLLIQFQNNGVVDDSQLPKDRFSAERLKGVDSTLKIQPAKLEDSAVYLCASSFATGGYYGYTFGSGTRLTVV.

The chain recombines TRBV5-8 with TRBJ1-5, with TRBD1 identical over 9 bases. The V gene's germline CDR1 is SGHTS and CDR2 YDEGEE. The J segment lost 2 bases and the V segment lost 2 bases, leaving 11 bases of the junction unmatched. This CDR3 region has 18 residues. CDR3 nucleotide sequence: TGTGCCAGCAGCTTTGGGGACAGGGCGAGTTTTGGCAATCAGCCCCAGCATTTT. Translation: CASSFGDRASFGNQPQHF.

The CDR3 sequence: CASTNRGDYGYTF. CDR3 sequence (DNA): TGTGCCAGCACCAACAGGGGGGACTATGGCTACACCTTC. The chain recombines TRBV12-3 or TRBV12-4 with TRBJ1-2; 8 bases align to TRBD1. The CDR3 has 13 amino acids. V lost 7 bases and J lost 3; bases outside the gene matches: 4.

The CDR3 DNA is TGTGCCAGCAGCGTAGGCGCTAGCGGGGGCAATGAGCAGTTCTTC. Translating gives CASSVGASGGNEQFF. J is TRBJ2-1 and V is TRBV9, with 10 bases fitting TRBD2. CDR1 is SGDLS, CDR2 YYNGEE, per germline. This CDR3 region has 15 residues. The trim removed 0 bases at V and 6 bases at J, leaving 3 bases unmatched.